Listed here are 20 T cell receptor beta chains from one sample, sequenced in a study of STAT3 mutations in large granular lymphocyte leukemia. Study outcomes and limitations: Every T-LGLL patient had at least one immunodominant TCRbeta clonotype.

What these receptors recognize is not known. The repertoire was sequenced with immunoSEQ multiplex PCR; TCRdb's copy has only in-frame clones and lacks some. The table has about 13,000 clones, approximately 85% seen once. Sequencing was carried out using PBMCs. The receptor source for this set is a human donor with T large granular lymphocyte leukemia. Some clones in this sample may be carry-over from other donors' samples.

The chain recombines TRBV27 with TRBJ1-2; D call uncertain. The V end was cut by 7 bases, the J end by 5 bases, with 20 bases between. The germline V gene has CDR1 MNHEY and CDR2 SMNVEV (reference sequence). The CDR3 runs 15 residues. Here the CDR3 DNA reads TGTGCCAGCACCCCGAGGGCGTCCTTAGGGTATGGCTACACCTTC. This codes for CASTPRASLGYGYTF.

The gene calls are TRBV18 and TRBJ2-7; 9 bases fit TRBD1. The CDR3 covers 15 residues. Germline values: CDR1 KGHSH, CDR2 LQKENI. The ends lost 4 bases at V and 2 bases at J; junction bases unmatched: 6. The CDR3 nucleotides are TGTGCCAGCTCACTCCCGACAGGGGGAACCTACGAGCAGTACTTC. This sequence encodes CASSLPTGGTYEQYF.

The V call is TRBV4-1, the J call TRBJ1-2, with TRBD1 as a possible D gene (5 bases). Germline CDR1 MGHRA, CDR2 YSYEKL. Trimming took 1 base from V and 4 from J, leaving 16 bases between them. CDR3 size: 16 residues. The CDR3 reads CASSQGGRWNIYGYTF. Written as DNA, the CDR3 is TGCGCCAGCAGCCAAGGGGGACGGTGGAATATCTATGGCTACACCTTC.

V usage is TRBV6-5 and J usage is TRBJ1-1, with D hard to call. Trimming stripped 5 bases from V and 5 bases from J, with 18 bases between. Germline loops: CDR1 MNHEY, CDR2 SVGAGI. CDR3 length equals 15 residues. As DNA, the CDR3 is TGTGCCAGCAGTCGCCAATGGGGTCTGGGGACTGAAGCTTTCTTT. Residues: CASSRQWGLGTEAFF.

The V call is TRBV6-6, the J call TRBJ1-1; D remains unclear. CDR1 MNHNY and CDR2 SVGAGI come from the germline V gene (reference sequence). The germline V and J ends were trimmed by 6 bases and 1 base, with 9 bases remaining between them. CDR3 length: 13 residues. The CDR3 DNA sequence: TGTGCCAGCAGACGACAATCGAACACTGAAGCTTTCTTT. As protein: CASRRQSNTEAFF.

The rearrangement uses TRBV11-2 and TRBJ2-4, with D unclear. The CDR3 loop spans 13 amino acids. Germline lookup yields CDR1 SGHAT and CDR2 FQNNGV. The V gene lost 3 bases and the J gene lost 8 bases, with 11 bases spanning the gap. The CDR3 region is CASSFGLLDIQYF. The CDR3 DNA follows: TGTGCCAGCAGCTTTGGGTTGTTGGACATTCAGTACTTC.

V gene TRBV4-1 combines with J gene TRBJ2-2, with 13 bases matching TRBD2. The CDR3 has 17 amino acids. Per germline, CDR1 MGHRA and CDR2 YSYEKL. Trimming at V came to 3 bases and at J to 4 bases, leaving 5 bases not matched to a gene. The CDR3 region has the DNA TGCGCCAGCAGCCATTCCGGACTAGCGGGAGTCACCGGGGAGCTGTTTTTT. Encoded protein: CASSHSGLAGVTGELFF.

The chain recombines TRBV5-1 with TRBJ2-1, with a tentative D call TRBD2 (5 bases). The CDR3 runs 16 residues. Germline lookup yields CDR1 SGHRS and CDR2 YFSETQ. The V end was cut by 3 bases, the J end by 0 bases, with 13 bases between. The CDR3 DNA reads TGCGCCAGCAGCTCAGGACCGGCGGGCTCCTACAATGAGCAGTTCTTC. Translating gives CASSSGPAGSYNEQFF.

The chain joins TRBV19 to TRBJ1-5; possibly TRBD1 for D (5 bases). The CDR3 runs to 16 residues. V lost 7 bases and J 3 bases, leaving 19 bases between the germline ends. Germline V CDR1 and CDR2: LNHDA, SQIVND (reference sequence). The CDR3 loop is CASIRGGLMDNQPQHF. CDR3 DNA sequence: TGTGCCAGTATTCGGGGCGGGTTAATGGACAATCAGCCCCAGCATTTT.

This clone showed up just once. The J gene is TRBJ2-7, the V gene TRBV18; D is undetermined. This CDR3 spans 14 amino acids. Germline V gives CDR1 KGHSH, CDR2 LQKENI. V shed 1 base and J shed 7 bases, with 14 bases lying between them. The CDR3 loop reads CASSPRWAVFEQYF. DNA for the CDR3: TGTGCCAGCTCACCACGTTGGGCCGTTTTTGAGCAGTACTTC. The whole variable domain, remainder taken from reference TRBV18 and TRBJ2-7, is NAGVMQNPRHLVRRRGQEARLRCSPMKGHSHVYWYRQLPEEGLKFMVYLQKENIIDESGMPKERFSAEFPKEGPSILRIQQVVRGDSAAYFCASSPRWAVFEQYFGPGTRLTVT.

This chain uses TRBV7-2 with TRBJ2-5, with 13 bases aligning to TRBD2. V lost 5 bases and J lost 4; bases outside the gene matches: 10. Germline V CDR1 and CDR2: SGHTA, FQGNSA. The CDR3 has 17 amino acids. The CDR3 nucleotides read TGTGCCAGCAGCCCAGACCTACTAGCGGGAGGGGGAGAGACCCAGTACTTC. Protein sequence: CASSPDLLAGGGETQYF.

The chain employs TRBV10-3 and TRBJ2-3, with 8 bases that match TRBD2. The germline gives CDR1 ENHRY, CDR2 SYGVKD. The CDR3 contains 17 residues. Trimming cost V 2 bases and J 2 bases; bases outside gene matches: 9. The CDR3 nucleotides are TGTGCCATCAGTGAGGAGGTAGCGGGGACAATCACAGATACGCAGTATTTT. Translating gives CAISEEVAGTITDTQYF.

This clone was detected only a few times. This rearrangement joins TRBV7-9 to TRBJ2-2, with TRBD1 identical over 7 bases. Germline lookup yields CDR1 SEHNR and CDR2 FQNEAQ (reference sequence). The CDR3 runs to 16 residues. The J segment lost 2 bases and the V segment lost 5 bases, leaving 8 bases of the junction unmatched. The CDR3 DNA reads TGTGCCAGCAGCGCACTCGGGACAGCCAACACCGGGGAGCTGTTTTTT. Its protein is CASSALGTANTGELFF.

CDR3 bases: TGCGCCAGCAGCCCGGGGGGGGCCGACTATGGCTACACCTTC. Translation gives CASSPGGADYGYTF. The chain carries TRBV5-1 and TRBJ1-2, with D tentatively TRBD1 (6 bases). The CDR3 runs to 14 residues. Trimming took off 4 bases at V and 3 bases at J, with 13 bases between the two ends. The germline V gene encodes CDR1 SGHRS and CDR2 YFSETQ.

The V and J genes are TRBV7-9 and TRBJ2-1; D unclear. The germline V and J ends were trimmed by 5 bases and 10 bases, with 9 bases remaining between them. The CDR3 covers 11 residues. CDR1 is SEHNR, CDR2 FQNEAQ, per germline (reference sequence). The CDR3 DNA reads TGTGCCAGCAGCCCCCTAGGAGAGCAGTTCTTC. This gives the protein CASSPLGEQFF.

This chain uses TRBV19 with TRBJ1-1; the D is unclear. In germline, CDR1 is LNHDA, CDR2 SQIVND (reference sequence). This CDR3 comprises 13 residues. Trimming cost V 4 bases and J 8 bases, with 14 bases left between them. The CDR3 region is CASSTRTESEAFF. CDR3 DNA sequence: TGTGCCAGTAGTACGCGGACCGAATCCGAAGCTTTCTTT.

The gene calls are TRBV2 and TRBJ2-7; tentatively, D is TRBD1 (6 bases). Trimming removed 8 bases at V and 4 bases at J, with 18 bases between. CDR3 size: 14 residues. Germline V gene lookup returns CDR1 SNHLY and CDR2 FYNNEI. CDR3 in amino acids: CASSSLQGQYEQYF. Written as DNA, the CDR3 is TGTGCCAGCTCTAGTTTACAGGGTCAGTACGAGCAGTACTTC.

The chain carries TRBV28 and TRBJ1-2; D perhaps matches TRBD1 (5 bases). CDR3 length: 13 amino acids. The ends were cut back, 8 bases at V and 4 bases at J, with 14 bases in the middle. CDR1 is MDHEN, CDR2 SYDVKM, per germline. The CDR3 protein is CASVPGGFYGYTF. Here the CDR3 DNA reads TGTGCCAGCGTCCCCGGGGGATTCTATGGCTACACCTTC.

This chain connects TRBV2 to TRBJ2-7; the D gene is possibly TRBD2 (5 bases). The CDR3 loop spans 12 amino acids. Germline V gene lookup returns CDR1 SNHLY and CDR2 FYNNEI. Trimming removed 1 base at V and 5 bases at J, with 6 bases between. DNA for the CDR3: TGTGCCAGCAGTGAAGGAGGGAACGAGCAGTACGTC. Amino acids: CASSEGGNEQYV.

This clone was seen a handful of times. This sequence joins TRBV2 and TRBJ2-3, with 9 bases identical to TRBD2. Germline lookup yields CDR1 SNHLY and CDR2 FYNNEI. The trim removed 6 bases at V and 0 bases at J, leaving 10 bases unmatched. The CDR3 has 17 residues. This CDR3 is CASRGGTSQGSTDTQYF. DNA for the CDR3: TGTGCCAGCAGGGGGGGGACTAGCCAAGGGAGCACAGATACGCAGTATTTT.